Included here is one T cell receptor (beta chain) sequence, with context. Per the original methods: By means of reference gene primer amplification, nucleated cell counts were estimated. Sequencing was performed with immunoSEQ multiplex PCR; in TCRdb, only in-frame clones are kept and a portion is missing. That table supplies the V and J calls and clone size; D and trimming were determined from the DNA. The repertoire consists of some 140,000 clones, with 75% to 90% occurring once and the leading ten covering 2% to 2.5%. These data belong to a study of blood T cell repertoires in COVID-19. Background on the study: Some COVID-19 samples were acute and others convalescent; all came from the United States, Italy and Spain. PBMCs, B-cell-depleted T cells, or T cells were the source of the cDNA or gDNA that made up the material.

The V segment lost 5 bases and the J segment 8 bases; nucleotides outside the gene matches: 8. Germline assignment: CDR1 SGHTA and CDR2 FQGNSA. The CDR3 runs 13 residues. This TCR derives from a man aged 45-65 years with active COVID-19. The sequenced sample was peripheral blood. This chain links TRBV7-2 with TRBJ1-1, with 7 bases fitting TRBD1. CDR3 sequence: CASSVGQVPEAFF. Here the CDR3 DNA reads TGTGCCAGCAGCGTCGGACAGGTTCCCGAAGCTTTCTTT.